Below, 23 T cell receptor beta chains from the same sample are listed, as sequenced in a study of T-cell reconstitution after alpha-beta-depleted transplantation in children. Using unique molecular identifiers, the investigators prepared the TCRbeta library. TCRdb reanalysed the PCR reads using MiXCR and keeps one entry per CDR3 protein. This table has 250,000 to 400,000 distinct CDR3 sequences, approximately 23% appearing once. The sequences come from PBMCs, mostly from graft donor cells, collected 180 days after TCRalphabeta/CD19-depleted stem cell transplant. Receptors originate from a male patient younger than 18 who had a stem cell transplant for acute lymphoblastic leukemia, so the T cells may come from the graft donor.

In its sample, this clonotype was seen a few times. V usage is TRBV5-1 and J usage is TRBJ2-7; tentatively, D is TRBD1 or TRBD2 (5 bases each). This CDR3 is built from 17 residues. The germline V and J ends were trimmed by 2 bases and 0 bases, with 18 bases remaining between them. Germline V gene data show CDR1 as SGHRS and CDR2 as YFSETQ. CDR3 amino acids: CASSFRGAASSSYEQYF. The CDR3 DNA reads TGCGCCAGCAGCTTCCGGGGCGCCGCGTCTTCCTCCTACGAGCAGTACTTC.

The CDR3 bases are TGTGCCAGCAGACCCGACAGGCCTGTCTTGTACTTC. Its translation: CASRPDRPVLYF. The rearrangement uses TRBV12-3 or TRBV12-4 and TRBJ2-7, with TRBD1 as a possible D gene (6 bases). The CDR3 has 12 residues. Trimming left V 6 bases short and J 12 bases short, with 18 bases between.

This clonotype was detected once. The CDR3 sequence is CASSAKADSTANTGELFF. The CDR3 region has the DNA TGTGCCAGCAGCGCTAAAGCGGATTCCACCGCGAACACCGGGGAGCTGTTTTTT. V gene TRBV7-3 combines with J gene TRBJ2-2; D perhaps matches TRBD2 (5 bases). Deletions cut 5 bases from V and 0 bases from J, with 19 bases between. The CDR3 contains 18 residues. Germline V lookup: CDR1 SGHTA, CDR2 FQGTGA.

This chain links TRBV11-2 with TRBJ1-2; unclear D gene. Germline V lookup: CDR1 SGHAT, CDR2 FQNNGV. The CDR3 consists of 13 residues. Trimming removed 5 bases from V and 1 base from J, with 8 bases in between. The CDR3 DNA follows: TGTGCCAGCAGCCCCACAAATAACTATGGCTACACCTTC. Translated, it gives CASSPTNNYGYTF.

In its sample, this clonotype was seen a few times. This chain connects TRBV9 to TRBJ2-2; D is ambiguous. The CDR3 spans 15 residues. Trimming took off 0 bases at V and 5 bases at J, with 11 bases between the two ends. Looked up from germline, CDR1 is SGDLS and CDR2 is YYNGEE. DNA of the CDR3: TGTGCCAGCAGCGTAGACCTATATGGGACCGGGGAGCTGTTTTTT. Translation: CASSVDLYGTGELFF.

V gene TRBV19 combines with J gene TRBJ2-7, with 10 nucleotides matching TRBD1. The CDR3 loop spans 13 amino acids. V was clipped by 10 bases and J by 6 bases; unmatched bases: 9. The germline CDR1 and CDR2 sequences are LNHDA and SQIVND (reference sequence). Here the CDR3 reads CATRRTGGREQYF. In DNA, the CDR3 is TGTGCCACCCGGAGGACAGGGGGTCGCGAGCAGTACTTC.

There are a few counts of this clonotype. The rearrangement uses TRBV12-3 or TRBV12-4 and TRBJ2-1; D may be TRBD2 (6 bases). V was trimmed by 4 bases and J by 3 bases, leaving 10 bases between them. This CDR3 is 14 amino acids long. The CDR3 region is CASSWDSGYNEQFF. The CDR3 DNA follows: TGTGCCAGCAGTTGGGATAGCGGCTACAATGAGCAGTTCTTC.

The table lists this clonotype with a few counts. Written as DNA, the CDR3 is TGTGCCAGCAGTTCCCCCACCGGACTAGCGGAAGAGTCCTACAATGAGCAGTTCTTC. Translated: CASSSPTGLAEESYNEQFF. This chain uses TRBV27 with TRBJ2-1; 10 bases line up with TRBD2. The V and J ends lost 4 bases and 1 base, in that order; junction bases with no gene match: 13. The CDR3 loop spans 19 amino acids. Germline loops: CDR1 MNHEY, CDR2 SMNVEV (reference sequence).

This clonotype was seen a handful of times. This sequence joins TRBV11-2 and TRBJ1-3; no firm D call. Per germline, CDR1 SGHAT and CDR2 FQNNGV. Trimming removed 0 bases at V and 2 bases at J, with 23 bases between. This CDR3 spans 20 amino acids. The CDR3 DNA follows: TGTGCCAGCAGCTTAGATGGACGTTTGTCAGGACGAGTTACTGGAAACACCATATATTTT. This encodes CASSLDGRLSGRVTGNTIYF.

The V gene is TRBV7-3, the J gene TRBJ2-6, with a weak D call TRBD2 (6 bases). The germline gives CDR1 SGHTA, CDR2 FQGTGA. The V gene lost 6 bases and the J gene lost 0 bases, with 6 bases spanning the gap. The CDR3 contains 14 residues. CDR3: CASRGGSGANVLTF. In DNA form, the CDR3 reads TGTGCCAGCAGGGGGGGCTCTGGGGCCAACGTCCTGACTTTC. The entire variable domain, with the rest obtained from reference TRBV7-3 and TRBJ2-6, is as follows: GAGVSQTPSNKVTEKGKYVELRCDPISGHTALYWYRQSLGQGPEFLIYFQGTGAADDSGLPNDRFFAVRPEGSVSTLKIQRTERGDSAVYLCASRGGSGANVLTFGAGSRLTVL.

This clonotype showed up just a few times. V gene TRBV15 combines with J gene TRBJ1-6, with D uncertain. The V gene's germline CDR1 is LNHNV and CDR2 YYDKDF (reference sequence). This CDR3 region has 13 residues. V dropped 0 bases and J dropped 8 bases, with 5 bases sitting between them. CDR3 residues: CATSRDWDSPLHF. Here the CDR3 DNA reads TGTGCCACCAGCAGAGATTGGGATTCACCCCTCCACTTT.

This clonotype came up a few times. The V and J genes are TRBV6-5 and TRBJ1-1; the D gene is possibly TRBD1 (6 bases). CDR1 is MNHEY, CDR2 SVGAGI, per germline. CDR3 size: 14 residues. V was clipped by 4 bases and J by 6 bases, with 15 bases between them. The CDR3 is CASSSRGFASEAFF. The DNA of the CDR3 is TGTGCCAGCAGTTCCAGGGGATTTGCATCTGAAGCTTTCTTT.

The chain employs TRBV7-9 and TRBJ2-3; D is perhaps TRBD1 (6 bases). From germline, CDR1 is SEHNR and CDR2 FQNEAQ (reference sequence). V lost 1 base, J lost 2 bases, and 10 bases lay in between. There are 15 residues in the CDR3. The CDR3 nucleotides are TGTGCCAGCAGCTTAGTGGGACACCTCACAGATACGCAGTATTTT. Its protein product is CASSLVGHLTDTQYF.

This clonotype has more than one count but fewer than ten. The V gene is TRBV15, the J gene TRBJ2-2, with D unresolved. The CDR3 has 15 residues. V was trimmed by 5 bases and J by 5 bases, leaving 15 bases between them. Germline V CDR1 and CDR2: LNHNV, YYDKDF (reference sequence). The CDR3 coding sequence is TGTGCCACCAGCGGTAGGACGTTGAGGACCGGGGAGCTGTTTTTT. Its protein product is CATSGRTLRTGELFF. Supplemented by reference TRBV15 and TRBJ2-2, the full variable domain reads DAMVIQNPRYQVTQFGKPVTLSCSQTLNHNVMYWYQQKSSQAPKLLFHYYDKDFNNEADTPDNFQSRRPNTSFCFLDIRSPGLGDTAMYLCATSGRTLRTGELFFGEGSRLTVL.

This clonotype was observed a few times. The chain couples TRBV6-2 or TRBV6-3 to TRBJ2-5; 9 bases map to TRBD2. J gave up 3 bases and V 6 bases, and 17 bases lay outside the gene matches. This CDR3 comprises 18 residues. The germline V gene encodes CDR1 MNHEY and CDR2 SVGEGT. The CDR3 sequence is CASSHPRYIAGAEETQYF. The CDR3 DNA is TGTGCCAGCAGCCATCCCCGATATATAGCGGGAGCAGAAGAGACCCAGTACTTC.

This clonotype was seen only a few times. This sequence joins TRBV5-1 and TRBJ2-3; D is uncertain. Germline V gene data show CDR1 as SGHRS and CDR2 as YFSETQ. Trimming pared 5 bases from V and 5 bases from J, leaving 9 bases between. The CDR3 runs to 12 residues. CDR3 bases: TGCGCCAGCAGAGATGGGGTAGATACGCAGTATTTT. It encodes CASRDGVDTQYF.

The chain recombines TRBV29-1 with TRBJ1-2; D call uncertain. This CDR3 spans 12 amino acids. The ends were cut back, 4 bases at V and 5 bases at J, with 11 bases in the middle. CDR1 and CDR2 from the germline V gene are SQVTM and ANQGSEA. CDR3 sequence: CSVGQTAYGYTF. The CDR3 DNA follows: TGCAGCGTTGGCCAGACCGCTTATGGCTACACCTTC.

The V call is TRBV11-2, the J call TRBJ1-1, with D possibly matching TRBD1 (6 bases). This CDR3 region has 13 residues. The germline CDR1 and CDR2 sequences are SGHAT and FQNNGV. Between the trimmed V and J ends, which lost 5 bases and 4 bases, there was a span of 11 bases. CDR3 bases: TGTGCCAGCAGCCCGCACAGGGCCACTGAAGCTTTCTTT. It yields the protein CASSPHRATEAFF.

This clonotype was seen a handful of times. V is TRBV19 and J is TRBJ2-7; TRBD1 matches 8 bases. The V and J ends lost 9 bases and 4 bases, in that order; junction bases with no gene match: 5. CDR1 and CDR2 (germline): LNHDA, SQIVND (reference sequence). The CDR3 is 12 residues long. As DNA, the CDR3 is TGTGCCAGCTCGGGACAGGATTACGAGCAGTACTTC. It codes for CASSGQDYEQYF.

The rearrangement uses TRBV19 and TRBJ2-1; tentative D call: TRBD1 (6 bases). Trimming removed 8 bases from V and 0 bases from J, with 14 bases in between. The CDR3 extends over 15 amino acids. The germline CDR1 and CDR2 sequences are LNHDA and SQIVND (reference sequence). CDR3 DNA sequence: TGTGCCAGTTCCACCTGGACAGCCTCCTACAATGAGCAGTTCTTC. It translates to CASSTWTASYNEQFF.

This clonotype was detected a few times. CDR3 sequence reads: CASSGSTDTQYF. The CDR3 DNA reads TGCGCCAGCAGTGGAAGCACAGATACGCAGTATTTT. The chain carries TRBV10-1 and TRBJ2-3; no firm D call. The length of the CDR3 is 12 residues. Germline CDR1 WNHNN, CDR2 SYGVQD (reference sequence). The V end lost 4 bases, the J end lost 0 bases, and 2 bases lay between the germline ends.

V and J are TRBV9 and TRBJ2-2, with D possibly matching TRBD2 (7 bases). V gave up 6 bases and J gave up 6 bases, with 15 bases separating them. The germline V gene encodes CDR1 SGDLS and CDR2 YYNGEE. The CDR3 is 14 amino acids. The CDR3 DNA reads TGTGCCAGCACCCGACTAGCAGGGGCCGGGGAGCTGTTTTTT. This codes for CASTRLAGAGELFF.

A few counts support this clonotype. This rearrangement joins TRBV6-4 to TRBJ1-6; D gene ambiguous. Germline CDR1 is MRHNA and CDR2 is SNTAGT. CDR3 length: 16 residues. V was shortened by 5 bases and J by 6 bases, with 17 bases between the two germline ends. The CDR3 coding sequence is TGTGCCAGCAGTCTACACGCGGAACTGAGTAATTCACCCCTCCACTTT. It encodes CASSLHAELSNSPLHF.